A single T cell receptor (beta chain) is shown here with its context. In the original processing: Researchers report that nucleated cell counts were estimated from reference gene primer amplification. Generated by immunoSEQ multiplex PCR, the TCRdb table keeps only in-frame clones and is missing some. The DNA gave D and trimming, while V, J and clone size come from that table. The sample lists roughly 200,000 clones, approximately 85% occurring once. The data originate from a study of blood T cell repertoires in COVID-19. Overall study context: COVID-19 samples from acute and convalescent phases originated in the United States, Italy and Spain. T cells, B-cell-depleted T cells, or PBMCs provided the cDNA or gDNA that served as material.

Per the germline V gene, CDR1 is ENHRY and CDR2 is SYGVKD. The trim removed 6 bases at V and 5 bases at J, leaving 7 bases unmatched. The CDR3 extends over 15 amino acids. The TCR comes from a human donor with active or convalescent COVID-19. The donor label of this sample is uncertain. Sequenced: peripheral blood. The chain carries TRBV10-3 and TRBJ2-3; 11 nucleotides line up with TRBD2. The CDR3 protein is CAIRVSGRAGDTQYF. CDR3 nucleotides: TGTGCCATCAGGGTTAGCGGGAGGGCCGGAGATACGCAGTATTTT.